This TCR beta chain is drawn from a study of T cell repertoires in cytomegalovirus infection. About the study: Evidence of both CMV infection and a matching HLA type came from public TCR beta signatures.

Trimming pared 0 bases from V and 2 bases from J, leaving 16 bases between. This CDR3 has 17 amino acids. The germline CDR1 and CDR2 sequences are LGHNA and YSLEER. Whole-study findings and limits: Based on cumulative public TCR beta family frequency, carriers of CMV plus the relevant HLA were identified.

This clonotype was detected many times. What it binds is not known. MiXCR was run by TCRdb on the reads, yielding one entry per CDR3 protein. The sample has approximately 1,000,000 distinct CDR3 sequences, more than 25% seen once. The clonotype was recovered from a human donor in good health (CMV status not recorded). Some clones in this sample may be carry-over from other donors' samples. Sequencing used cultured CD8+ T cells from PBMCs, obtained from culture after CMV antigen stimulation. The rearrangement links TRBV4-3 to TRBJ1-2; unclear D gene. Written as DNA, the CDR3 is TGCGCCAGCAGCCAAGATTTAACTTATCTGGGGAACTATGGCTACACCTTC. It encodes CASSQDLTYLGNYGYTF.